This entry is about one T cell receptor beta chain. Its antigen is still unknown. No base-level quality is on record; no much larger clone is a single base apart. Every donor in the study was a healthy Caucasian. Miltenyi CD45RO+ enrichment and human naive T-cell isolation kits were used to isolate memory (CD45RO+) and naive T cells from PBMC. V is cut by 7 bases and J by 6 bases, and the space between the germline ends is 16 bases. Based on the germline V gene, the CDR1 and CDR2 sequences are ENHRY and SYGVKD. The CDR3 sequence holds 14 residues, the cysteine and phenylalanine included. Of the read, only the CDR3 DNA is kept; its 42 bases are in frame from base 1. The library relied on 5' RACE. Sequencing relied on an Illumina HiSeq 2000. A universal primer binding site was introduced by template switching, and a unique molecular identifier was present in the final cDNA, enabling accurate counting of TCR cDNA molecules. Specific primers in the conserved constant-segment region were used to synthesize first-strand cDNA for TCR alpha and beta chains. To control for contamination, every cDNA library was double barcoded, receiving both a SMART-Mk sample barcode and Illumina barcodes. Two successive PCR steps introduced TruSeq adapter sequences along with Illumina sample barcodes. Sequencing of the TCR alpha and beta cDNA libraries was done on the Illumina HiSeq platform using custom primers. As for the authors' bioinformatics: Raw reads were processed with MiGEC to extract unique molecular identifiers, and MiXCR was used to determine CDR3 positions. For each individual, recombination models were inferred using an EM algorithm with the repgenHMM and IGoR tools. The tcR package in R was used for shared clonotype analysis, with sharing normalized by the product of cloneset sizes. Out-of-frame nonproductive sequences were analyzed to study raw recombination free of thymic and clonal selection effects. TCRdb applied fastp at Q25 and MiXCR to the public reads, then kept only in-frame beta chains. CDR3 protein duplicates are merged, each entry listing the most common genes and DNA. What appears here as the V and J calls and clone size reflects TCRdb's work, not the paper's. The table for this sample lists fewer than 250,000 distinct CDR3 sequences; roughly 9.4% of them were counted only once. The leading ten clones occupy 5% to 6% of the sample.

This specimen comes from a study of identical twins (dated by TCRdb to the mid-2010s). Regarding the study in general: The study deep-sequenced TCR alpha and beta repertoires from monozygotic twins, unrelated adults of various ages and cord blood to test whether fetal clonotypes persist. Replicate twin experiments were performed at different times using different library preparation protocols to rule out contamination.

Overall study results and their limits: Compared with coincidental sharing between unrelated individuals, an excess of low generation-probability sequences was observed among out-of-frame TCR alpha sequences shared between twins. Invariant T cells such as MAIT and iNKT could partly confound zero-insertion analyses, although diverse VJ usage argued against such confounding for most clonotypes. Fewer insertions were carried by abundant cord blood beta clonotypes, a similar but weaker trend appeared in young adult naive repertoires, and no such trend appeared in memory repertoires. Excess twin sharing in beta out-of-frame sequences was weaker because fewer shared sequences lowered the signal-to-noise ratio. Recombination models systematically underestimated out-of-frame TCR alpha sharing in monozygotic twins but agreed with sharing between unrelated individuals. Because the same donors could not be followed over many years, the conclusions relied on cross-sectional statistical analysis.

The sequence joins TRBV10-3 to TRBJ2-1; TRBD2 could be the D gene, as 6 bases match. This clonotype originated in a woman between 18 and 30 years old in good health. Sequencing was carried out using memory (CD45RO+) T cells sorted from blood. Sample cell subset or site, as interpreted from the label and publication: CD45RO+ enriched T cells. The CDR3 is CAINRQLASNEQFF. The nucleotide sequence reads TGTGCCATCAATAGACAACTAGCCTCCAATGAGCAGTTCTTC.